These 8 T cell receptor beta chains originate from one sample sequenced in a study of cytomegalovirus exposure and HLA in healthy donors. The primer mix had 60 Vbeta and 13 Jbeta primers. Measured with immunoSEQ multiplex PCR; TCRdb has only the in-frame clones, and not every one. The table records about 190,000 clones, about 77% of them present only once. What was sequenced was PBMCs. The receptors here all came from a woman aged 25 to 39 in good health and CMV-seropositive.

As to this clone: Relative to the germline gene, one junction end is altered; a read error may explain this. The chain is built from TRBV7-7 and TRBJ2-3, with a weak D call TRBD2 (6 bases). From germline, CDR1 is SSHAT and CDR2 FNYEAQ (reference sequence). The CDR3 contains 15 residues. The CDR3, as DNA: TGTGCTAGCAGCTTAGACGGGGGTTCCGGGGATACGCAGTATTTT. Translation: CASSLDGGSGDTQYF.

This rearrangement joins TRBV9 to TRBJ1-3; possible D gene TRBD1, 5 bases. The CDR3 has 15 amino acids. In germline, CDR1 is SGDLS, CDR2 YYNGEE. The ends were cut back, 3 bases at V and 2 bases at J, with 12 bases in the middle. CDR3 protein: CASSAGGGTGNTIYF. In DNA form, the CDR3 reads TGTGCCAGCAGCGCCGGGGGGGGTACTGGAAACACCATATATTTT.

This clone was seen more than once but under ten times. The chain employs TRBV10-3 and TRBJ2-5; D is ambiguous. V was pared by 1 base and J by 2 bases, with 11 bases between. This CDR3 is built from 15 residues. Germline loops: CDR1 ENHRY, CDR2 SYGVKD. Here the CDR3 DNA reads TGTGCCATCAGTGAGTTCTCCGGGTCGCAAGAGACCCAGTACTTC. Its protein product is CAISEFSGSQETQYF.

The rearrangement links TRBV6-5 to TRBJ2-1; possible D gene TRBD2, 6 bases. V was cut by 0 bases and J by 4 bases, with 10 bases left in between. Germline V gene sequence: CDR1 MNHEY, CDR2 SVGAGI. The CDR3 is 15 amino acids. CDR3 DNA: TGTGCCAGCAGTTACTCAGGGCTAGCGTACAATGAGCAGTTCTTC. Its translation: CASSYSGLAYNEQFF.

This chain connects TRBV18 to TRBJ2-7; D is perhaps TRBD1 (5 bases). The CDR3 extends over 15 amino acids. Germline CDR1 is KGHSH and CDR2 is LQKENI. V shed 3 bases and J shed 4 bases, with 16 bases lying between them. DNA of the CDR3: TGTGCCAGCTCACCGTTTCCCGGACAACTTTACGAGCAGTACTTC. Its protein is CASSPFPGQLYEQYF. Filled out from reference TRBV18 and TRBJ2-7, the complete variable domain reads NAGVMQNPRHLVRRRGQEARLRCSPMKGHSHVYWYRQLPEEGLKFMVYLQKENIIDESGMPKERFSAEFPKEGPSILRIQQVVRGDSAAYFCASSPFPGQLYEQYFGPGTRLTVT.

V gene TRBV13 combines with J gene TRBJ2-2, with D possibly being TRBD2 (6 bases). The CDR3 is 15 residues long. V was clipped by 5 bases and J by 7 bases, with 17 bases between them. Germline V gene sequence: CDR1 PRHDT, CDR2 FYEKMQ (reference sequence). CDR3 loop: CASSLRREALGELFF. The CDR3 nucleotides read TGTGCCAGCAGCCTACGGAGGGAGGCCCTCGGGGAGCTGTTTTTT.

The chain employs TRBV7-9 and TRBJ1-6; 7 nucleotides align to TRBD1. The V and J ends lost 4 bases and 9 bases, in that order; junction bases with no gene match: 9. The germline V gene has CDR1 SEHNR and CDR2 FQNEAQ (reference sequence). The CDR3 runs to 15 residues. DNA for the CDR3: TGTGCCAGCAGCTACGTAAGACAGGGAAGTTCACCCCTCCACTTT. As protein: CASSYVRQGSSPLHF.

The chain recombines TRBV18 with TRBJ2-7; 8 bases map to TRBD1. After removal of 6 bases from V and 0 bases from J, the junction contained 10 bases not matched to a gene. The CDR3 sequence is 16 residues long. CDR1 is KGHSH and CDR2 is LQKENI in the germline V gene. CDR3 residues: CASSLKTGASSYEQYF. For the CDR3, the DNA is TGTGCCAGCTCTCTCAAGACAGGGGCGAGCTCCTACGAGCAGTACTTC.